What follows are 10 T cell receptor beta chains derived from one specimen sequenced in a study of shared clonotypes between healthy human individuals (dated by TCRdb to 2019 to 2021). Libraries were made using the immunoSEQ multiplex PCR assay. TCRdb took over this immuneACCESS table, retaining in-frame rearrangements with V and J assigned. Such tables are incomplete; in checked studies, under half of the missing clones stem from an unresolved V gene, and the remainder is unexplained. The sample contains about 490,000 clones, over 60% of them found a single time. 10% to 15% of the sample is in the top ten clones. Sample: PBMCs. These receptors were collected from a woman in her thirties or forties in good health. Some clones in this sample may be carry-over from other donors' samples.

The rearrangement joins TRBV6-6 to TRBJ2-3; D gene unclear. CDR1 is MNHNY, CDR2 SVGAGI, per germline (reference sequence). The ends were cut back, 8 bases at V and 2 bases at J, with 14 bases in the middle. This CDR3 is 14 amino acids long. In nucleotides, the CDR3 is TGTGCCAGCTCCGGTTATGGGAACACAGATACGCAGTATTTT. This encodes CASSGYGNTDTQYF.

The DNA for the CDR3 is TGCAGTGCAGGAGACTATGGCTACACCTTC. Protein sequence: CSAGDYGYTF. The chain couples TRBV20-1 to TRBJ1-2; D remains ambiguous. CDR3 length: 10 residues. Germline CDR1 and CDR2: DFQATT and SNEGSKA (reference sequence). V gave up 6 bases and J gave up 3 bases, with 5 bases separating them.

CDR3 bases: TGCGCCAGCAGCTTACAGGTAGTCGCCACTGAAGCTTTCTTT. Its translation: CASSLQVVATEAFF. V and J are TRBV5-1 and TRBJ1-1; D might be TRBD1 (5 bases). V was trimmed by 2 bases and J by 4 bases, leaving 12 bases between them. This CDR3 has 14 amino acids. Per germline, CDR1 SGHRS and CDR2 YFSETQ. Combining the CDR3 with reference TRBV5-1 and TRBJ1-1 gives the whole variable domain KAGVTQTPRYLIKTRGQQVTLSCSPISGHRSVSWYQQTPGQGLQFLFEYFSETQRNKGNFPGRFSGRQFSNSRSEMNVSTLELGDSALYLCASSLQVVATEAFFGQGTRLTVV.

This clone came up a few times. The rearrangement links TRBV27 to TRBJ2-5; unclear D gene. The CDR3 is 17 residues long. Deletions cut 2 bases from V and 0 bases from J, with 16 bases between. Germline V gives CDR1 MNHEY, CDR2 SMNVEV (reference sequence). The CDR3 region is CASSLLGFGRNQETQYF. Here the CDR3 DNA reads TGTGCCAGCAGTTTACTTGGGTTCGGACGCAACCAAGAGACCCAGTACTTC.

Concerning this clone itself: A much larger clonotype is one base distant, so this may be a read error. The chain combines TRBV25-1 with TRBJ2-6, with 7 bases that match TRBD1. The junction had 8 bases not matched to a gene; V was cut back by 2 bases and J by 4 bases. The CDR3 extends over 17 amino acids. The V gene's germline CDR1 is MGHDK and CDR2 SYGVNS. CDR3 protein: CASSEVGTGAGANVLTF. CDR3 sequence (DNA): TGTGCCAGCAGTGAAGTCGGTACAGGGGCCGGGGCCAACGTCCTGACTTTC.

As concerns this clone: This likely reflects a read error, since a far larger clone is one base away. The genes are TRBV28 and TRBJ1-5; TRBD1 aligns across 9 bases. Germline CDR1 reads MDHEN; CDR2 reads SYDVKM. This CDR3 contains 15 residues. Here the CDR3 reads CASRLQGQGGQPQRF. CDR3 DNA sequence: TGTGCCAGCAGGTTACAGGGACAGGGTGGGCAGCCCCAGCGTTTT. The full variable domain, rest sourced from reference TRBV28 and TRBJ1-5, is DVKVTQSSRYLVKRTGEKVFLECVQDMDHENMFWYRQDPGLGLRLIYFSYDVKMKEKGDIPEGYSVSREKKERFSLILESASTNQTSMYLCASRLQGQGGQPQRFGDGTRLSIL.

The chain recombines TRBV29-1 with TRBJ2-3, with 7 bases matching TRBD2. The CDR3 is 11 amino acids. Germline V lookup: CDR1 SQVTM, CDR2 ANQGSEA. J lost 5 bases, V lost 4 bases, and 0 bases had no gene match. The CDR3 loop reads CSVGEGDTQYF. In DNA form, the CDR3 reads TGCAGCGTTGGGGAGGGAGATACGCAGTATTTT.

The CDR3 spells CASSQRTGGNGELFF. CDR3 coding DNA: TGTGCCAGCAGTCAAAGGACAGGGGGCAACGGGGAGCTGTTTTTT. The chain carries TRBV27 and TRBJ2-2; the match to TRBD1 covers 11 bases. Germline V gene data show CDR1 as MNHEY and CDR2 as SMNVEV (reference sequence). The CDR3 contains 15 residues. V lost 5 bases and J lost 7; bases outside the gene matches: 6.

This clone was found a few times. This chain links TRBV7-8 with TRBJ2-3; the match to TRBD2 covers 8 bases. Germline V gene sequence: CDR1 SGHVS, CDR2 FQNEAQ. The CDR3 is 15 amino acids. The trim removed 3 bases at V and 3 bases at J, leaving 5 bases unmatched. The CDR3 DNA reads as TGTGCCAGCAGCTTTGGAGGCGGGAGGACAGATACGCAGTATTTT. It translates to CASSFGGGRTDTQYF.

The chain employs TRBV19 and TRBJ2-2; possible D gene TRBD1, 6 bases. The CDR3 sequence is 13 residues long. The germline V gene encodes CDR1 LNHDA and CDR2 SQIVND (reference sequence). V was trimmed by 6 bases and J by 6 bases, leaving 11 bases between them. CDR3 region: CASSRDTAGELFF. CDR3 in DNA: TGTGCCAGTAGCCGGGACACAGCCGGGGAGCTGTTTTTT.